This TCR beta chain was identified during a study of blood T cells in healthy people across ages. Broader study findings: TCR beta diversity, measured per million T cells, fell in a roughly linear way with age. Donor CMV infection status was unknown, possibly confounding age-related changes in expanded clonotypes.

On this clonotype itself: Its antigen is not identified.

The CDR3 is 11 residues long. V was cut by 5 bases and J by 3 bases, with 7 bases left in between. Germline-derived CDR1 and CDR2 are SQVTM and ANQGSEA. A second PCR of roughly 7 to 11 cycles used a sample-barcoded 5' primer and a J-beta primer mix. TCRdb redid the calling of the 5' RACE reads with MiXCR, one entry per CDR3 protein. Altogether approximately 850,000 distinct CDR3 sequences are present, about three fifths being singletons, with the ten largest covering roughly 20%. Per sample, a minimum of 6 million PBMCs were isolated. No fewer than 5.5 micrograms of total RNA were isolated from every sample.

The chain couples TRBV29-1 to TRBJ1-2, with no clear D. The sample comprised blood. The sequence was collected from a man aged 25-40 years in good health. In nucleotides, the CDR3 is TGCAGCGTTAATCAGGACTATGGCTACACCTTC. It specifies CSVNQDYGYTF.